The source of this T cell receptor (beta chain) is a study of T cells in Graves' hyperthyroidism and ophthalmopathy. The source material, RNA transcripts, was used to amplify TCR beta CDR3 regions. With the HTBI primer set, the TCR CDR3 went through a first round of RT-PCR. Each CDR3 protein gets one entry after TCRdb re-called the multiplex PCR reads with MiXCR. In the table there are roughly 570,000 distinct CDR3 sequences, around 45% of which are singletons. Study results and limitations: Ophthalmopathy was predicted by the model a median of approximately six months ahead of onset. Most thyroid clonotypes expanded above 0.001 appeared in blood too.

This clonotype was seen at least ten times. Its specificity is not known. Pregnant or lactating patients were excluded, as were those with uncontrolled infection or other autoimmune disease. Diagnoses were established using clinical symptoms, serum thyroxine and TRAb, thyroid ultrasound and orbital computed tomography. V lost 3 bases and J 3 bases, leaving 14 bases between the germline ends. CDR3 size: 15 residues. In germline, CDR1 is LGHNA, CDR2 YNFKEQ. This clonotype originated in an adult woman with Graves' disease, either hyperthyroidism or ophthalmopathy (not recorded which). The sample consisted of peripheral blood or thyroid tissue (not recorded which). The V and J genes are TRBV4-2 and TRBJ2-5, with D perhaps matching TRBD2 (5 bases). The CDR3 DNA follows: TGTGCCAGCAGCCACCAACTAGTAGCGAAAGAGACCCAGTACTTC. This encodes CASSHQLVAKETQYF.